This entry features one TCR beta chain sequence. Then a second PCR, running about 6 to 12 cycles, was carried out with a sample-barcoded 5' primer and a J-beta primer mix. In TCRdb, the 5' RACE reads were re-called with MiXCR into one record per CDR3 protein. Among 980,000 or so distinct CDR3 sequences listed, roughly 48% were seen once. This sample was included in a study of blood T cells in healthy people across ages. The CDR3 is 14 amino acids. Trimming pared 0 bases from V and 9 bases from J, leaving 9 bases between. The V gene's germline CDR1 is LGHDT and CDR2 YNNKEL (reference sequence). The V and J genes are TRBV3-1 and TRBJ1-6; D is undetermined. The receptor's source is a man aged 25-45 years in good health. The sample comprised blood. The CDR3 DNA sequence: TGTGCCAGCAGCCAAGATCAGGAGGCTTCACCCCTCCACTTT. It yields the protein CASSQDQEASPLHF.